This T cell receptor beta chain was captured by sequencing in a study of T cell responses to AZD1222 COVID-19 vaccine. On the study more broadly: Some second doses came at about 4 weeks and others at about 12 weeks; these were pooled. The study, taken as a whole, reports: Among the donors, most were white British and more were female, and clonal diversity was possibly underestimated. Spike-wide coverage was observed for vaccine-associated CD4 TCRs, with dominant responses at 160-218 and 743-854. Breadth and depth of Spike-specific TCRs rose after two AZD1222 doses.

Data came from immunoSEQ multiplex PCR; TCRdb stores just in-frame clones and leaves some out. The sample yields some 150,000 clones, around 90% seen once. Germline lookup yields CDR1 KGHSH and CDR2 LQKENI. The CDR3 is made up of 15 amino acids. V was pared by 3 bases and J by 0 bases, with 10 bases between. Note on this clone: The antigen remains unidentified.

The input for sequencing was peripheral blood, taken on day 0 of AZD1222 vaccination. V is TRBV18 and J is TRBJ2-3; D is ambiguous. This TCR was recovered from an adult in good health. The CDR3 is CASSPLSTSTDTQYF. In DNA form, the CDR3 reads TGTGCCAGCTCACCTCTTTCAACTAGCACAGATACGCAGTATTTT.